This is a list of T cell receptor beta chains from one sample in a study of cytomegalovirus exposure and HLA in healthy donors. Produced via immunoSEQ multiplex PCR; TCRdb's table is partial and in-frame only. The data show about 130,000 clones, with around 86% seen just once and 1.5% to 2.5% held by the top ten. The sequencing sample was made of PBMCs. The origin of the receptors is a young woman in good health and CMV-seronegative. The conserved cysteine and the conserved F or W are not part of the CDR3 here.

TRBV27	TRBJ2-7	ASKDGTSGFYEQY
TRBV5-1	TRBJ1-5	ASSLDYGNQPQH
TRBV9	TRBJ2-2	ASSVVSGSAGELF
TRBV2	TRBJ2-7	ASSSDSHYEQY
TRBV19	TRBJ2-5	ASSRPGLAGEETQY
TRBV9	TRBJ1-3	ASSSRTGSGNTIY
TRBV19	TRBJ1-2	ASSMGRGRANYGYT
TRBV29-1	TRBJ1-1	SVEDRDTEAF
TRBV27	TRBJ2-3	ASSSPGLAFSTDTQY
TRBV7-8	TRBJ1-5	ASSLRRDRVGQPQH
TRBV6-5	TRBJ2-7	ASSPEGIAGSEQY
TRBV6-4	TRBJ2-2	ASKTSGINTGELF